Below, 19 T cell receptor beta chains from the same sample are listed, as sequenced in a study of T cells expressing NK-cell markers. One entry per CDR3 protein, without DNA, is what TCRdb gives after re-calling the 5' RACE reads. Its clone listing holds 300,000 or so distinct CDR3 sequences. The source material was blood T cells: a sorted CD56 or NKG2C T cell subset, CD4+ or CD8+ T cells, or bulk PBMC T cells (not recorded which). Receptors were obtained from a woman between 18 and 70 years old in good health.

The V gene is TRBV12-3 or TRBV12-4, the J gene TRBJ2-5. The CDR3 is 15 amino acids. The CDR3 loop reads CASSLDGDTQETQYF.

V gene TRBV4-2 combines with J gene TRBJ2-1. The germline V gene has CDR1 LGHNA and CDR2 YNFKEQ. The CDR3 has 13 residues. CDR3 in amino acids: CASSQDTVDEQFF.

The rearrangement uses TRBV15 and TRBJ1-5; TCRdb selects TRBD1, and the lack of DNA leaves this call unchecked. The CDR3 spans 15 residues. In germline, CDR1 is LNHNV, CDR2 YYDKDF (reference sequence). The CDR3 reads CATSDGLLGGQPQHF.

The chain links TRBV20-1 to TRBJ2-5; checking the TCRdb D call of TRBD1 is not possible without DNA. Germline CDR1 is DFQATT and CDR2 is SNEGSKA (reference sequence). This CDR3 contains 12 residues. CDR3 amino acids: CSAGGVSETQYF.

The chain recombines TRBV4-3 with TRBJ2-3; TCRdb selects TRBD1, and the lack of DNA leaves this call unchecked. This CDR3 spans 15 amino acids. Germline CDR1 is LGHNA and CDR2 is YSLEER. CDR3 residues: CASSQWTGGTDTQYF.

The V and J genes are TRBV12-3 or TRBV12-4 and TRBJ1-1. This CDR3 has 12 residues. The CDR3 loop is CASSRAGLKAFF.

This chain joins TRBV5-1 and TRBJ2-1; no DNA is available, so the TRBD2 call from TCRdb remains unchecked. The V gene's germline CDR1 is SGHRS and CDR2 YFSETQ. The CDR3 is 15 residues long. The CDR3 reads CASSPRRGRENEQFF. Based on the CDR3 plus reference TRBV5-1 and TRBJ2-1, the full variable domain is KAGVTQTPRYLIKTRGQQVTLSCSPISGHRSVSWYQQTPGQGLQFLFEYFSETQRNKGNFPGRFSGRQFSNSRSEMNVSTLELGDSALYLCASSPRRGRENEQFFGPGTRLTVL.

The chain combines TRBV13 with TRBJ1-2; with no DNA, the TCRdb D assignment of TRBD1 cannot be verified. CDR3 length: 14 residues. The germline V gene encodes CDR1 PRHDT and CDR2 FYEKMQ (reference sequence). The CDR3 region is CASSLPQGNYGYTF.

The chain recombines TRBV12-3 or TRBV12-4 with TRBJ2-3. The CDR3 covers 13 residues. The CDR3 loop reads CASSLRGTDTQYF.

CDR3: CASSLFRRGEEDTQYF. This chain links TRBV5-6 with TRBJ2-3; as DNA is missing, the TRBD1 call by TCRdb cannot be tested. The CDR3 is 16 amino acids. Germline V CDR1 and CDR2: SGHDT, YYEEEE.

The chain has TRBV12-3 or TRBV12-4 and TRBJ2-5; absent DNA, TCRdb's TRBD2 call cannot be checked. The CDR3 loop spans 14 amino acids. The chain's CDR3 is CASSLGGSLETQYF.

This CDR3 is CAISPGLAGGPQDTQYF. The chain employs TRBV10-3 and TRBJ2-3; the D gene TCRdb calls, TRBD2, cannot be checked with no DNA. CDR3 length: 17 amino acids. Germline V CDR1 and CDR2: ENHRY, SYGVKD.

The chain joins TRBV5-1 to TRBJ2-5; TCRdb calls TRBD1, which cannot be checked without DNA. The germline V gene encodes CDR1 SGHRS and CDR2 YFSETQ. The CDR3 runs to 16 residues. The CDR3 loop is CASSLTGGPYQETQYF.

The chain employs TRBV3-1 and TRBJ2-5; the TCRdb D gene call, TRBD1, has no DNA to confirm it. This CDR3 is built from 15 residues. Germline CDR1 reads LGHDT; CDR2 reads YNNKEL (reference sequence). CDR3 residues: CASSQTRGAGETQYF.

The chain joins TRBV6-2 or TRBV6-3 to TRBJ2-2; the D gene TCRdb calls, TRBD2, cannot be checked with no DNA. The CDR3 loop spans 16 amino acids. Germline V gives CDR1 MNHEY, CDR2 SVGEGT. CDR3 residues: CASSPWREGATGELFF.

The rearrangement joins TRBV4-1 to TRBJ2-7; checking the TCRdb D call of TRBD1 is not possible without DNA. The CDR3 sequence is 15 residues long. The germline gives CDR1 MGHRA, CDR2 YSYEKL. The CDR3 sequence is CASSQDRGPPYEQYF.

The V call is TRBV20-1, the J call TRBJ2-5; TCRdb outputs TRBD1, but without DNA this stays unchecked. The CDR3 sequence is 16 residues long. Germline CDR1 reads DFQATT; CDR2 reads SNEGSKA (reference sequence). The CDR3 here is CSARDSGLGGGETQYF.

V is TRBV6-4 and J is TRBJ2-1; absent DNA, TCRdb's TRBD1 call cannot be checked. The germline V gene has CDR1 MRHNA and CDR2 SNTAGT. The CDR3 contains 17 residues. The CDR3 here is CASSDESWDRGNNEQFF.

The CDR3 region is CASSTYLEQFF. The genes are TRBV19 and TRBJ2-1. CDR3 length equals 11 residues. Germline V lookup: CDR1 LNHDA, CDR2 SQIVND (reference sequence).